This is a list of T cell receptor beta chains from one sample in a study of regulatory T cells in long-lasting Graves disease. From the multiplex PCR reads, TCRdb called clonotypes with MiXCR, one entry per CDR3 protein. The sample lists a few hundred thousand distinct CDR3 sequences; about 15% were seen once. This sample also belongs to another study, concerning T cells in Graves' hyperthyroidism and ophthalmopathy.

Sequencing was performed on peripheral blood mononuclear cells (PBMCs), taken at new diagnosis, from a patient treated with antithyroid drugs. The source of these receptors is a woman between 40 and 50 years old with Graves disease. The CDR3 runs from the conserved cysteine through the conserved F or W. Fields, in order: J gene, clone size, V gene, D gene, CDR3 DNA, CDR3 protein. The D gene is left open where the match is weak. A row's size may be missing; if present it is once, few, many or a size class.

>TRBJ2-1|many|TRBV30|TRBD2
TGTGCCTGGAAACTCAGCGGGAGCTTTCCCCCGAGGTCGCAGTTCTTC
CAWKLSGSFPPRSQFF
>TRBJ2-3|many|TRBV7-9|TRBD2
TGTGCCAGCAGCCGAGGCCATGGAGGGGTGCGGGAGAGAACAGATACGCAGTATTTT
CASSRGHGGVRERTDTQYF
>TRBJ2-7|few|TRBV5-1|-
TGCGCCAGCAGCTTGTCGACCCCCCGGGAGCAGTACTTC
CASSLSTPREQYF
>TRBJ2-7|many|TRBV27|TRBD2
TGTGCCAGCAGTTTATCTGCGGGAGGGCCAGGAGGGCAGTACTTC
CASSLSAGGPGGQYF
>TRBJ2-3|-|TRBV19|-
TGTGCCAGTAGTTCTTCCGGGTTTTCCAGGGATACGCAGTATTTT
CASSSSGFSRDTQYF
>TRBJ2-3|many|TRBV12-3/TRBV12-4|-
TGTGCCAGCAGCCGTCATCTTAATGGTGATACGCAGTATTTT
CASSRHLNGDTQYF
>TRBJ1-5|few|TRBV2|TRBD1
TGTGCCAGCAGCGTGACAGGGAGTCAGCCCCAGCATTTT
CASSVTGSQPQHF
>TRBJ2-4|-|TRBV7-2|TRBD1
TGTGCCAGCAGGACAGGGGGCGCGGTCATTCAGTACTTC
CASRTGGAVIQYF
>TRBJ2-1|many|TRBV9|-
TGTGCCAGCAGCGCCGCGGGCGGAGGTTACAATGAGCAGTTCTTC
CASSAAGGGYNEQFF
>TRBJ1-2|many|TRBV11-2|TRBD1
TGTGCCAGCAGCTTAGGGCAGGGGGACTATGGCTACACCTTC
CASSLGQGDYGYTF
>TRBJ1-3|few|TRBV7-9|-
TGTGCCAGCAGCTTAAGTCAGGGAAACTCTGGAAACACCATATATTTT
CASSLSQGNSGNTIYF
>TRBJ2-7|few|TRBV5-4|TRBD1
TGTGCCAGCAGCTCGATGACAGGGTCCTACGAGCAGTACTTC
CASSSMTGSYEQYF
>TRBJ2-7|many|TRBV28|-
TGTGCCAGCAGCCACCTAATAGACGAGCAGTACTTC
CASSHLIDEQYF
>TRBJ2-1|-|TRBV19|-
TGTGCCAGTAGTATAAGCGTTAGCTCCTACAATGAGCAGTTCTTC
CASSISVSSYNEQFF
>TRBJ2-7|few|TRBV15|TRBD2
TGTGCCACCAGCCGCGGGACTAGCGGCTACGAGCAGTACTTC
CATSRGTSGYEQYF
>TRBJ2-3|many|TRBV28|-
TGTGCCAGCAGTTTATTTGGGTACACAGATACGCAGTATTTT
CASSLFGYTDTQYF
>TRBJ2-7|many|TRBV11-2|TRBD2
TGTGCCAGCAGCTTAGTTGGGACTAGCGGGTATCGGTACGAGCAGTACTTC
CASSLVGTSGYRYEQYF
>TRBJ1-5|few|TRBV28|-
TGTGCCAGCAGCTTGGAGCAGAGCAATCAGCCCCAGCATTTT
CASSLEQSNQPQHF
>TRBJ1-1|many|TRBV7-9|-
TGTGCCAGCAGCTTTCGAGGTGACAGTCTGAACACTGAAGCTTTCTTT
CASSFRGDSLNTEAFF
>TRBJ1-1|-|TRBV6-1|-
TGTGCCAGCAGTCCCGGACAGAGTGAAGCTTTCTTT
CASSPGQSEAFF
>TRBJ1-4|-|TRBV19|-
TGTGCCAGTAGTACATACCTGGGACCGTGGGATGAAAAACTGTTTTTT
CASSTYLGPWDEKLFF
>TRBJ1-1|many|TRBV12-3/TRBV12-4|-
TGTGCCAGCAGTTTGTCGGGAAACACTGAAGCTTTCTTT
CASSLSGNTEAFF
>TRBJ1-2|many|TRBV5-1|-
TGCGCCAGCAGCTTGACAGAGGGAAACTATGGCTACACCTTC
CASSLTEGNYGYTF
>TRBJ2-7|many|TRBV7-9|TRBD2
TGTGCCAGCAGCTCCCCGGGGAGGGGAGGCTTCGAGCAGTACTTC
CASSSPGRGGFEQYF
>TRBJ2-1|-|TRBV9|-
TGTGCCAGCAGCGTAGTTGACAATGAGCAGTCCTTC
CASSVVDNEQSF
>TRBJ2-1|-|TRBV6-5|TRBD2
TGTGCCAGCAGTTATGACACTAGCGGGAGGGAAAACCCCAATGAGCAGTTCTTC
CASSYDTSGRENPNEQFF
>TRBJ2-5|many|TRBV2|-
TGTGCCAGCAGTGGTGGGATAGGGAATCAAGAGACCCAGTACTTC
CASSGGIGNQETQYF
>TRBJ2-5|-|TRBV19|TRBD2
TGTGCCAGTAAGGCGGGAGCGGAGACCCAGTACTTC
CASKAGAETQYF
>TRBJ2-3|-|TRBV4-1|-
TGCGCCAGCAGCCGAGACAGGAGGGATACGCAGTATTTT
CASSRDRRDTQYF
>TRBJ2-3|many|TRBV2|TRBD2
TGTGCCAGCAGCGCTAGGACTAGCGGGGGGGATACGCAGTATTTT
CASSARTSGGDTQYF
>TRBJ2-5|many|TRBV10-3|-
TGTGCCATCAGTGACGGGAAAGAGACCCAGTACTTC
CAISDGKETQYF
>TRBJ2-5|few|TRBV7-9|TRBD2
TGTGCCAGCAGCCAACCCGATGGACTAGCGGGAGGTTTGGAGACCCAGTACTTC
CASSQPDGLAGGLETQYF
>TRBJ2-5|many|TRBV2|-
TGTGCCAGCAGTGAGAGTGAAAACAAACGGACCCAGTACTTC
CASSESENKRTQYF